The rows below give T cell receptor beta chains drawn from one sample of a study of graft-versus-host responses after intestinal transplantation. The data were produced by immunoSEQ multiplex PCR, yet TCRdb's version contains in-frame clones alone and is incomplete. The top ten hold more than 7% of the sample, which has roughly 80,000 clones, about nine tenths seen once. Their antigens remain unidentified. The material sequenced was unstimulated CD8+ T cells sorted from spleen or lymph node cells, taken before transplant. These receptors were collected from a human donor who was the organ donor for an intestinal transplant. Each CDR3 is given with its conserved first and last residue. Fields, in order: J gene, clone size, D gene, V gene, CDR3 protein, CDR3 DNA. A D gene is named only where the DNA matches it firmly. A clone size is listed for some rows: how often the clone was seen (once, few, many), or a class if it is expanded.

TRBJ1-3 few NA TRBV13 CASSLGRGAYSGNTIYF TGTGCCAGCAGCTTAGGTCGGGGAGCTTACTCTGGAAACACCATATATTTT
TRBJ1-2 few NA TRBV19 CASSIRGASNYGYTF TGTGCCAGTAGTATTAGAGGGGCCTCTAACTATGGCTACACCTTC
TRBJ1-4 NA NA TRBV7-9 CASSLKSQSEEKLFF TGTGCCAGCAGCTTAAAGAGCCAAAGCGAAGAAAAACTGTTTTTT
TRBJ2-7 NA TRBD1 TRBV7-2 CASSLASGTGVYEQYF TGTGCCAGCAGCTTAGCCTCCGGGACAGGGGTCTACGAGCAGTACTTC
TRBJ2-7 medium-sized NA TRBV13 CASSLGTAYEQYF TGTGCCAGCAGCTTAGGCACGGCCTACGAGCAGTACTTC
TRBJ2-1 NA NA TRBV7-9 CASSPHPIPSSSYNEQFF TGTGCCAGCAGCCCCCACCCGATACCTAGCTCTTCCTACAATGAGCAGTTCTTC
TRBJ1-2 NA NA TRBV30 CAWQIRSGVSYGYTF TGTGCCTGGCAGATTAGGAGCGGGGTAAGCTATGGCTACACCTTC
TRBJ1-2 NA NA TRBV2 CASRKNRGIYGYTF TGTGCCAGCAGGAAGAATCGGGGGATCTATGGCTACACCTTC
TRBJ2-7 NA NA TRBV7-8 CASSFDYEQYF TGTGCCAGCAGCTTTGATTACGAGCAGTACTTC
TRBJ2-3 NA NA TRBV11-1 CASRRDRGGAGTDTQYF TGTGCCAGCAGACGAGATAGGGGGGGGGCCGGGACAGATACGCAGTATTTT
TRBJ1-5 NA NA TRBV7-8 CASRRTVDSNQPQHF TGTGCCAGCAGACGGACAGTAGATAGCAATCAGCCCCAGCATTTT
TRBJ1-2 NA NA TRBV7-2 CASTLGGWGYTF TGTGCCAGCACCTTGGGGGGCTGGGGCTACACCTTC
TRBJ1-1 NA NA TRBV27 CASSLLSGTDTEAFF TGTGCCAGCAGTTTATTGTCGGGGACGGACACCGAAGCTTTCTTT
TRBJ2-7 NA NA TRBV6-5 CASSYRDTYEQYF TGTGCCAGCAGTTACCGGGACACCTACGAGCAGTACTTC
TRBJ2-1 NA NA TRBV10-3 CAIAPGYRGYNEQFF TGTGCCATCGCACCGGGGTACCGAGGCTACAATGAGCAGTTCTTC
TRBJ1-1 NA NA TRBV4-1 CASSQESGVLAMNTEAFF TGCGCCAGCAGCCAAGAGTCAGGGGTATTGGCCATGAACACTGAAGCTTTCTTT
TRBJ2-3 NA NA TRBV27 CASSWDFARSDTQYF TGTGCCAGCAGTTGGGACTTCGCGCGGTCAGATACGCAGTATTTT
TRBJ2-3 NA TRBD1 TRBV7-9 CASSPRSIGQEKVTDTQYF TGTGCCAGCAGCCCCCGCTCGATAGGACAGGAGAAAGTCACAGATACGCAGTATTTT